This T cell receptor beta chain was recovered during a study of blood T cell repertoires in COVID-19. Overall study: COVID-19 samples from acute and convalescent phases originated in the United States, Italy and Spain. Sample material is recorded as cDNA or gDNA derived from T cells, B-cell-depleted T cells, or PBMCs.

Between the trimmed V and J ends, which lost 7 bases and 4 bases, there was a span of 19 bases. Looked up from germline, CDR1 is SGHRS and CDR2 is YFSETQ. The CDR3 is 15 amino acids. Using immunoSEQ multiplex PCR, the repertoire was profiled, and TCRdb retains in-frame clones only, with some absent. In the table there are roughly 99,000 clones, almost 85% of which are singletons. The chain joins TRBV5-1 to TRBJ2-3; possibly TRBD2 for D (6 bases). This TCR derives from a human donor in a cohort sampled during active COVID-19. Sequenced input: peripheral blood. The CDR3 region has the DNA TGCGCCAGCTCCCCCGGGGCAGGGAGGCCAGATACGCAGTATTTT. This gives the protein CASSPGAGRPDTQYF.